Given below is one TCR beta chain in context. Its antigen remains unidentified. The record originates from a study of brain T cells in children with intractable seizures. The study's findings and limits: Clones missing pre-surgery may reflect undersampling of that blood sample. Patients' HCMV serostatus was unknown; virus specificity rests on CDR3 similarity alone.

Sequencing was limited to surgery cases with top T cell transcript signatures in brain tissue. Before surgery, patients took at least one anti-epileptic drug. V was shortened by 6 bases and J by 4 bases, with 18 bases between the two germline ends. The CDR3 consists of 15 residues. CDR1 LNHDA and CDR2 SQIVND come from the germline V gene (reference sequence). Profiling relied on immunoSEQ multiplex PCR, and the TCRdb table lists in-frame clones only, not all of them. The table lists tens of thousands of clones, under 95% of them singletons. This receptor was taken from a boy younger than two with tuberous sclerosis and intractable seizures. Sequences were derived from peripheral blood, sampled at surgery. V and J are TRBV19 and TRBJ1-1; no reliable D call. The CDR3 region has the DNA TGTGCCAGTAGCCCACTGAGGTTATCGGGCACTGAAGCTTTCTTT. Translation: CASSPLRLSGTEAFF.